The clone carrying this T cell receptor (beta chain) was detected many times. Its target is unknown. The data belong to a study of neurological immune-mediated disorders. Study-wide findings and caveats: The study found the most TCR clonal expansion in HTLV-1-associated myelopathy and the least in multiple sclerosis, below healthy controls. One related-CDR3 cluster, which may be a signature, held the repertoires of 18 of 34 multiple sclerosis patients after phylogenetic grouping.

The method for making cDNA was 5'RACE, and it used 10-nucleotide random UMIs. One entry per CDR3 protein, called by TCRdb with MiXCR from the 5' RACE reads. The table records 50,000 to 80,000 distinct CDR3 sequences, 3.4% of them present only once. This TCR was sampled from a man between 40 and 49 years old with multiple sclerosis. Sequenced material: PBMCs.

The CDR3 reads CASSLEASGTYEQYF. CDR3 coding DNA: TGTGCCAGCAGCTTGGAGGCTAGCGGAACCTACGAGCAGTACTTC. The chain employs TRBV5-6 and TRBJ2-7; 7 bases are a match to TRBD2. This CDR3 has 15 amino acids. V trimming: 0 bases; J trimming: 2 bases; junction bases outside the gene matches: 5. Looked up from germline, CDR1 is SGHDT and CDR2 is YYEEEE.